This T cell receptor (beta chain) was documented in a study of blood T cell repertoires in COVID-19. As for the study in general: Samples representing acute and convalescent COVID-19 were sourced from the United States, Italy and Spain.

Germline V gene sequence: CDR1 MNHEY, CDR2 SMNVEV (reference sequence). The length of the CDR3 is 15 residues. Trimming at V came to 3 bases and at J to 4 bases, leaving 6 bases not matched to a gene. Per the authors' pipeline: How many nucleated cells were present was estimated from reference gene primer amplification. Assay: immunoSEQ multiplex PCR; the TCRdb copy retains only in-frame clones and omits some. For V, J and clone size, that table is used; D and trimming come from the DNA. The sample has 72,000 or so clones, approximately 88% seen once. Sequenced material: peripheral blood. The TCR sequence derives from a man aged 50 to 59 with active COVID-19. The rearrangement uses TRBV27 and TRBJ2-3, with 8 positions matching TRBD1. CDR3 region: CASSFGQGSADTQYF. The CDR3 DNA sequence: TGTGCCAGCAGTTTCGGACAGGGAAGTGCAGATACGCAGTATTTT.